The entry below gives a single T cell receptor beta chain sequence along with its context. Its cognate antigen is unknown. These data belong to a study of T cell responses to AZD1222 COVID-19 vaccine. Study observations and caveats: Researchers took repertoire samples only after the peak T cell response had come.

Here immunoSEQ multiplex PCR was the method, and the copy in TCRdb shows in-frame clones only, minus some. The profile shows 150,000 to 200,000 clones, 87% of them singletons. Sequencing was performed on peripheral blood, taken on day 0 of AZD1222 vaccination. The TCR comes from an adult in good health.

DNA of the CDR3: TGTGCCAGCAGTTTGATTGGCAGCACTAGCACAGATACGCAGTATTTT. Protein product: CASSLIGSTSTDTQYF. The genes are TRBV27 and TRBJ2-3, with no clear D. Trimming removed 3 bases at V and 0 bases at J, with 13 bases between. Germline CDR1 MNHEY, CDR2 SMNVEV (reference sequence). The CDR3 has 16 residues.